This T cell receptor beta chain was sequenced in a study of CD8 T cells in ankylosing spondylitis. Broader study findings: Within matched ankylosing spondylitis synovial fluid, disease-linked clones were reportedly significantly enriched. What appeared characteristic of ankylosing spondylitis blood was a TCR beta motif of eight highly homologous variants. With a CD8+ phenotype, disease-linked clones were relatively rare in peripheral blood. Earlier reports found some motif variants in synovial fluid and blood in reactive arthritis.

Libraries for TCR beta were made by quantitative 5'-RACE with molecular barcodes. TCRdb redid the calling of the 5' RACE reads with MiXCR, one entry per CDR3 protein. The table has about 540,000 distinct CDR3 sequences, approximately 12% seen once. Germline-derived CDR1 and CDR2 are LGHNA and YNFKEQ. Trimming left V 4 bases short and J 7 bases short, with 13 bases between. The CDR3 has 14 residues. Remarks on this clonotype: Antigen: not known.

V gene TRBV4-2 combines with J gene TRBJ2-2, with no clear D. The specimen was blood, either unsorted or a sorted T cell fraction (not recorded which). The TCR comes from a male donor with ankylosing spondylitis. CDR3 nucleotide sequence: TGTGCCAGCAGCCCGGTCCCTTTGGACGGGGAGCTGTTTTTT. Amino acid sequence: CASSPVPLDGELFF.